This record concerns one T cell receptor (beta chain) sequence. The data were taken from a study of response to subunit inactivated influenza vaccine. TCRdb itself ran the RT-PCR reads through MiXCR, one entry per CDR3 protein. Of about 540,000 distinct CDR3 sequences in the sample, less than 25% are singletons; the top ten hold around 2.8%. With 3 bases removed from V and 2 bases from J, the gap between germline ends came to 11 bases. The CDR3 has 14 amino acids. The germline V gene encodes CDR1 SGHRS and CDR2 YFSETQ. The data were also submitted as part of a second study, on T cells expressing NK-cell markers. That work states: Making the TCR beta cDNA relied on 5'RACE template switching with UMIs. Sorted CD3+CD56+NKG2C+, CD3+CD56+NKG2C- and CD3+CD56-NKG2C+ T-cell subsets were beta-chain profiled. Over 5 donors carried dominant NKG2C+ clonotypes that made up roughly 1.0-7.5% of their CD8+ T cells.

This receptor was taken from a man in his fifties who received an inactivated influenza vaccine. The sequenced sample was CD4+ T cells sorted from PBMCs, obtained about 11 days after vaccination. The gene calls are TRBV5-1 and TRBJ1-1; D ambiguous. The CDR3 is CASSSLPGNTEAFF. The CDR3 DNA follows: TGCGCCAGCAGCTCCCTTCCGGGAAACACTGAAGCTTTCTTT.